The T cell receptor beta chain under discussion was sequenced for a study of molecular identifiers for immune sequencing clone quantification. V lost 4 bases and J 5 bases, leaving 20 bases between the germline ends. Per the germline V gene, CDR1 is SGHDN and CDR2 is FVKESK. There are 16 residues in the CDR3. Naive CD8 T cells, phenotype CD8+CD4-CCR7+CD45RA+, were sorted. On this clonotype: A much bigger clone sits one base away, suggesting this may be a read error.

TCRdb redid the calling of the PCR reads with MiXCR, one entry per CDR3 protein. Of 65,000 or so distinct CDR3 sequences in the sample, around 20% were seen once. The J gene is TRBJ2-5, the V gene TRBV14; TRBD2 might be the D (5 bases). Source material: naive CD8+ T cells from blood, with Jurkat cell RNA spiked in. This sample's subset: FACS-sorted CD8+CD4-CCR7+CD45RA+ naive T cells. The sequence was obtained from a human donor in good health. Some libraries in this study had Jurkat cell RNA spiked in. The chain's CDR3 is CASSLTLVGAAETQYF. The CDR3 region has the DNA TGTGCCAGCAGCCTTACTCTAGTGGGAGCGGCGGAGACCCAGTACTTC.